This T cell receptor (beta chain) originates from a study of cytomegalovirus exposure and HLA in healthy donors. Primers included in the PCR were 60 Vbeta and 13 Jbeta primers. Using immunoSEQ multiplex PCR, the repertoire was profiled, and TCRdb retains in-frame clones only, with some absent. The repertoire holds about 140,000 clones, with roughly 76% as singletons. Material: PBMCs. The sequence was obtained from a human donor in good health.

The CDR3 DNA reads TGTGCCAGCTCACGGGACAGCCAGAACGAGCAGTACTTC. Its translation is CASSRDSQNEQYF. The chain couples TRBV18 to TRBJ2-7; 7 bases are shared with TRBD1. With 4 bases clipped from V and 5 bases from J, the junction kept 5 bases outside the gene matches. CDR1 and CDR2 from the germline V gene are KGHSH and LQKENI. CDR3 length equals 13 residues.